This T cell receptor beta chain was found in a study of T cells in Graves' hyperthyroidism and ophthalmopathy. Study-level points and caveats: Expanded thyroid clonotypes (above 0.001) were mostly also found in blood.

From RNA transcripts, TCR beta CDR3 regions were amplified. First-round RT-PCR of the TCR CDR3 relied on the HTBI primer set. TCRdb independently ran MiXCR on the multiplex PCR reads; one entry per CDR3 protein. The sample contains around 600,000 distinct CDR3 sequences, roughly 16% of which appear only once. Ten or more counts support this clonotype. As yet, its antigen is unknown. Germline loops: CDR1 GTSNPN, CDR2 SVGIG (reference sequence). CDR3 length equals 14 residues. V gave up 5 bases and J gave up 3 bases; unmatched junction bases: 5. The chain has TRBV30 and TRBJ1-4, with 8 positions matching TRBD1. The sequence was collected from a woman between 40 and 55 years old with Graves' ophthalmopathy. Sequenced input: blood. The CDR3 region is CAWDRGVPNEKLFF. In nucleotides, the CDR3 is TGTGCCTGGGACAGGGGAGTACCTAATGAAAAACTGTTTTTT.